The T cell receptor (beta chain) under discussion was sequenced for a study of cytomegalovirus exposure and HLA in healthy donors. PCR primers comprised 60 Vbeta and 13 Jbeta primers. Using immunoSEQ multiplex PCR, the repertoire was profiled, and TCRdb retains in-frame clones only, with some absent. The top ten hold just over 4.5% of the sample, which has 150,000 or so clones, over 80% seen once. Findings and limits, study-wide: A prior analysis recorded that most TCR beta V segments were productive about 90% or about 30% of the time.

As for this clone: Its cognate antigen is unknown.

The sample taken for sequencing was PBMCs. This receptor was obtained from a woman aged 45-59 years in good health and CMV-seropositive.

CDR3 bases: TGTGCCAGCAGAGGGGGCTCTGGAAACACCATATATTTT. Translating it yields CASRGGSGNTIYF. The chain carries TRBV6-6 and TRBJ1-3; possibly TRBD1 for D (6 bases). The CDR3 runs 13 residues. Germline CDR1 and CDR2: MNHNY and SVGAGI (reference sequence). The V end lost 6 bases, the J end lost 0 bases, and 6 bases lay between the germline ends.